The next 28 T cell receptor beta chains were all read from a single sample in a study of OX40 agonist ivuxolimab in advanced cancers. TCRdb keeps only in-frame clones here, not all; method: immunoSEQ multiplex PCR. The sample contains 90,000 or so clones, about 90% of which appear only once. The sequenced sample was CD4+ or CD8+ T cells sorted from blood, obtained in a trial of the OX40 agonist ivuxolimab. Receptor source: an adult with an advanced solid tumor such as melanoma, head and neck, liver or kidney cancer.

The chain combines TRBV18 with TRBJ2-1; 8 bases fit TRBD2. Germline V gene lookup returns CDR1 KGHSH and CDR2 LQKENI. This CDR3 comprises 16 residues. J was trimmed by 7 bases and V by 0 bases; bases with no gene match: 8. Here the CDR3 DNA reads TGTGCCAGCTCACCACCGGTGGAGCGGGAGTATAATGAGCAGTTCTTC. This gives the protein CASSPPVEREYNEQFF.

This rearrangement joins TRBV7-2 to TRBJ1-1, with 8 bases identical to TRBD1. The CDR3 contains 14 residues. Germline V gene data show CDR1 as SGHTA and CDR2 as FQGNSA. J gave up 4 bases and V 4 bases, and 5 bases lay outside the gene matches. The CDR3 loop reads CASSWDRLSTEAFF. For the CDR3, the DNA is TGTGCCAGCAGCTGGGACAGGCTGAGCACTGAAGCTTTCTTT.

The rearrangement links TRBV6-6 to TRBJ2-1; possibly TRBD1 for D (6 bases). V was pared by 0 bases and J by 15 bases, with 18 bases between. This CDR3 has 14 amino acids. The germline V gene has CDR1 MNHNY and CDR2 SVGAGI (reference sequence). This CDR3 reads CASSYSKEPGHLFF. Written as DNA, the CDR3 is TGTGCCAGCAGTTACTCGAAGGAACCGGGACACTTGTTCTTC.

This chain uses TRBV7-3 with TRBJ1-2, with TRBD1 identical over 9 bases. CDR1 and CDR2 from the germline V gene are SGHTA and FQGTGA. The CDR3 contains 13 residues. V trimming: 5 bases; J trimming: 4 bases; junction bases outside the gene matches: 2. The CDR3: CASSLDRGYGYTF. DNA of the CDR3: TGTGCCAGCAGCCTGGACAGGGGCTATGGCTACACCTTC.

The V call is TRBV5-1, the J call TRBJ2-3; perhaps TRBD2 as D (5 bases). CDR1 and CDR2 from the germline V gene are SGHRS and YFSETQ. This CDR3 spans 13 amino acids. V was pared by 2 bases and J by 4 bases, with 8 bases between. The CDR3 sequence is CASSFTGSDTQYF. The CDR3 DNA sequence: TGCGCCAGCAGCTTTACGGGGTCAGATACGCAGTATTTT.

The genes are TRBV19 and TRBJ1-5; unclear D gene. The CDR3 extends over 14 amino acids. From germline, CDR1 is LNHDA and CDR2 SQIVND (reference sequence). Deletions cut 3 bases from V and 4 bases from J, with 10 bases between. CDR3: CASSIRQENQPQHF. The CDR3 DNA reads TGTGCCAGTAGTATTAGGCAGGAAAATCAGCCCCAGCATTTT.

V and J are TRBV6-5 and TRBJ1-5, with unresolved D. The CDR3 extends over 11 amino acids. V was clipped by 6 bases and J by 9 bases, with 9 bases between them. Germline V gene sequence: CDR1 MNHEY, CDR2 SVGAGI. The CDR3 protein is CASSGTPPQHF. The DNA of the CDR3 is TGTGCCAGCAGCGGTACCCCGCCCCAGCATTTT.

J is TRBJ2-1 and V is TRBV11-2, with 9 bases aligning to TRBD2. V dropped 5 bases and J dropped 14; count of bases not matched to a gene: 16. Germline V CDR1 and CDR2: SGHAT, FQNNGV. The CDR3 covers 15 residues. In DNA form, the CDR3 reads TGTGCCAGCAGCCCCCGATCTTCCCCTAGCGGGACGGAGTTCTTC. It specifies CASSPRSSPSGTEFF.

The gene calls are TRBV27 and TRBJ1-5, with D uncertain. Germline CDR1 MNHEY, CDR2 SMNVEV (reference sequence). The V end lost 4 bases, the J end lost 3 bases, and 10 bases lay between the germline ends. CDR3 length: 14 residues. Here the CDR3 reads CASSSPVLNQPQHF. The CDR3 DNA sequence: TGTGCCAGCAGTTCGCCCGTCCTCAATCAGCCCCAGCATTTT.

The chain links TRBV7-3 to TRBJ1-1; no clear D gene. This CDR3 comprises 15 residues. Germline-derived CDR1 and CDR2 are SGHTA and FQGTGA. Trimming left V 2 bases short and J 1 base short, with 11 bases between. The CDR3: CASSLVRASNTEAFF. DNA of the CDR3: TGTGCCAGCAGCTTAGTGAGGGCCTCGAACACTGAAGCTTTCTTT.

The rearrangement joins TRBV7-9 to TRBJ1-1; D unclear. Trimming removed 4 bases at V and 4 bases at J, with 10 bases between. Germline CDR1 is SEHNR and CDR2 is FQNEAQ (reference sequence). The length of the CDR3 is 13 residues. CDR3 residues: CASSSLKGTEAFF. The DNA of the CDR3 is TGTGCCAGCAGCTCGCTCAAGGGCACTGAAGCTTTCTTT.

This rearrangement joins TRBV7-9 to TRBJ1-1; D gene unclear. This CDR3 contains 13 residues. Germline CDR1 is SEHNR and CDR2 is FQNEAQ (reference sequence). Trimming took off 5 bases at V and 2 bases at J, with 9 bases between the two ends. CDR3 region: CASSLEGNTEAFF. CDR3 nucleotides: TGTGCCAGCAGCCTCGAGGGTAACACTGAAGCTTTCTTT.

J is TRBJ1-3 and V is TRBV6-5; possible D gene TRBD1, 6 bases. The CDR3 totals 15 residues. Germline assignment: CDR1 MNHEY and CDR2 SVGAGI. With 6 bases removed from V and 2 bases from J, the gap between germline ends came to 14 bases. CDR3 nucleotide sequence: TGTGCCAGCAGCAGATTCAGGGGTCCTGGAAACACCATATATTTT. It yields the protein CASSRFRGPGNTIYF.

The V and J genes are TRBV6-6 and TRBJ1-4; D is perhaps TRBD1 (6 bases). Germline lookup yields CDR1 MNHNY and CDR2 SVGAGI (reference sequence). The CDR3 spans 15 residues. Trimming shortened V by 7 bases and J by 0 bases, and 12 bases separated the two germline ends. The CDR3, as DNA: TGTGCCAGCAAGGTCAGGGGAGCAACTAATGAAAAACTGTTTTTT. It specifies CASKVRGATNEKLFF.

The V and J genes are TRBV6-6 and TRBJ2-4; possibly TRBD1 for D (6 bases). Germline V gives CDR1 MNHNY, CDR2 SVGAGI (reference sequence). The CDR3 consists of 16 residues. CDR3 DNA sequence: TGTGCGGCAGTTCCACTTCAGGGGTTAGCCAAAAACATTCAGTACTTC. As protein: CAAVPLQGLAKNIQYF.

Here the CDR3 reads CAERTVAFF. CDR3 sequence (DNA): TGTGCCGAACGGACGGTGGCTTTCTTT. The chain carries TRBV10-3 and TRBJ1-1; D is uncertain. Trimming removed 11 bases from V and 11 bases from J, with 12 bases in between. CDR1 and CDR2 from the germline V gene are ENHRY and SYGVKD. The CDR3 contains 9 residues.

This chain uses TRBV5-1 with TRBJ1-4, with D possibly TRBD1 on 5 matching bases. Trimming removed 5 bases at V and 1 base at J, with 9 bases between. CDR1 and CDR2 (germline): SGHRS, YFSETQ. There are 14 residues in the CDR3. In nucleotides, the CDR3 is TGCGCCAGCAGAGCAGGGTTAACTAATGAAAAACTGTTTTTT. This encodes CASRAGLTNEKLFF.

CDR3 sequence reads: CASSLGTSGRAPQETQYF. Here the CDR3 DNA reads TGTGCCAGCAGCTTGGGGACTAGCGGGAGGGCGCCCCAAGAGACCCAGTACTTC. The genes are TRBV5-5 and TRBJ2-5; 15 nucleotides line up with TRBD2. CDR1 and CDR2 (germline): SGHKS, YYEKEE (reference sequence). J was trimmed by 1 base and V by 0 bases; bases with no gene match: 4. This CDR3 spans 18 amino acids.

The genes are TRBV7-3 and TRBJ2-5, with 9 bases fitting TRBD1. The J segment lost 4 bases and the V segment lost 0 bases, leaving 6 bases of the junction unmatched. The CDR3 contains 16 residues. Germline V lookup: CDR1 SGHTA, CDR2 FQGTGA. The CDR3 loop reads CASSLTATGQGETQYF. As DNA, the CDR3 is TGTGCCAGCAGCTTAACGGCAACGGGACAGGGAGAGACCCAGTACTTC.

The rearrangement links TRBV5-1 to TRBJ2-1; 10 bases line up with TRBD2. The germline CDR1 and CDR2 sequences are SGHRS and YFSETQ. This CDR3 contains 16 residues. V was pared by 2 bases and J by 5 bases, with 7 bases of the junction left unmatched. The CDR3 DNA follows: TGCGCCAGCAGCTTAACCCCTAGCGGGAGAAACAATGAGCAGTTCTTC. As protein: CASSLTPSGRNNEQFF. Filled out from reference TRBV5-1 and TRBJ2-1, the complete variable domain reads KAGVTQTPRYLIKTRGQQVTLSCSPISGHRSVSWYQQTPGQGLQFLFEYFSETQRNKGNFPGRFSGRQFSNSRSEMNVSTLELGDSALYLCASSLTPSGRNNEQFFGPGTRLTVL.

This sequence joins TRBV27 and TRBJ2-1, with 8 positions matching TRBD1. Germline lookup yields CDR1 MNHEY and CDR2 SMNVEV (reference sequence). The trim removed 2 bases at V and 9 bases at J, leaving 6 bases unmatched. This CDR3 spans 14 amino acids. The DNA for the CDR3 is TGTGCCAGCAGTTTAAGGACAGGGCGGACTGAGCAGTTCTTC. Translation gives CASSLRTGRTEQFF.

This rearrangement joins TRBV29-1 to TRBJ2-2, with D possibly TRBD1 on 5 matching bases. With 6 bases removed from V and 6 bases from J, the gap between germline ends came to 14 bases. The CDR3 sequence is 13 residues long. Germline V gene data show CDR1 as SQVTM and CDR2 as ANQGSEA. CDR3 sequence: CSVTVIASGELFF. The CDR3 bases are TGCAGCGTGACAGTTATAGCATCCGGGGAGCTGTTTTTT.

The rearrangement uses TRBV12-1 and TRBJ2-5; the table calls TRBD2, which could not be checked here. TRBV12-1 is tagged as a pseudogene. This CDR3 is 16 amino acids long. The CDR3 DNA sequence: TGTGCCAGCAGCCCCCCGATTCCGGGTTTGGAGGAGACCCAGTACTTC. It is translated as CASSPPIPGLEETQYF.

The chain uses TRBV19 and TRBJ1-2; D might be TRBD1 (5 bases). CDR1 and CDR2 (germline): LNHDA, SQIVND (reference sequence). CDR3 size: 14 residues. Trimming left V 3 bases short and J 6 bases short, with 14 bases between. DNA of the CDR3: TGTGCCAGTAGTATTGGCGAGGGGAGGAATGGCTACACCTTC. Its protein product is CASSIGEGRNGYTF.

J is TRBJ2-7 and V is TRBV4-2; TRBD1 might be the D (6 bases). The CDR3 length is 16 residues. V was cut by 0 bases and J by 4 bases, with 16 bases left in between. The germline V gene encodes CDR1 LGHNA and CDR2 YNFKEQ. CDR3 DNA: TGTGCCAGCAGCCAAGAAAACAGGGCTGAGGGGTACGAGCAGTACTTC. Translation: CASSQENRAEGYEQYF.

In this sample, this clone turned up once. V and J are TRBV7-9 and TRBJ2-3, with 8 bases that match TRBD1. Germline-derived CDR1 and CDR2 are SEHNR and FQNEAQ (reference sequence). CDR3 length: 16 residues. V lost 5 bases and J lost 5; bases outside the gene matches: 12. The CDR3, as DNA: TGTGCCAGCAGCCCGTACCCCGGGACAGGACGAGATACGCAGTATTTT. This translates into CASSPYPGTGRDTQYF.

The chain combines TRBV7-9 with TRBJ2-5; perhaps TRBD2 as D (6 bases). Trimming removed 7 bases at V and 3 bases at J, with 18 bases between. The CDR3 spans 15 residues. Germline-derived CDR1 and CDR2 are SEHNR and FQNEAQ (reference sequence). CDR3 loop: CASTSMWRREETQYF. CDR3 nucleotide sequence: TGTGCCAGCACCTCTATGTGGCGGAGGGAAGAGACCCAGTACTTC.

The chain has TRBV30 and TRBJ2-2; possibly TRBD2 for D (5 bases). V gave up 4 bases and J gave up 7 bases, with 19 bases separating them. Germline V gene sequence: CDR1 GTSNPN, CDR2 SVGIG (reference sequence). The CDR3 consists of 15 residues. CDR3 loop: CAWNGLLRQNGELFF. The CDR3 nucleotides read TGTGCCTGGAACGGACTTCTGCGGCAAAACGGGGAGCTGTTTTTT.